This TCR beta chain was identified during a study of tumor-infiltrating lymphocytes in oesophageal squamous cell carcinoma. Via MiXCR, TCRdb re-called the PCR reads, giving one row per CDR3 protein. Among roughly 14,000 distinct CDR3 sequences, roughly half were seen once, and the ten largest hold about 38%. This TCR came from a female donor with esophageal squamous cell carcinoma. The sample taken for sequencing was esophageal tumor tissue.

The CDR3 region has the DNA TGTGCCAGCAGCTTCCGGACTAGCGGCCAAGAGACCCAGTACTTC. This sequence encodes CASSFRTSGQETQYF. The chain combines TRBV11-3 with TRBJ2-5; 10 nucleotides agree with TRBD2. This CDR3 is 15 amino acids long. Germline CDR1 SGHNT, CDR2 YENEEA. V dropped 3 bases and J dropped 1; count of bases not matched to a gene: 2.